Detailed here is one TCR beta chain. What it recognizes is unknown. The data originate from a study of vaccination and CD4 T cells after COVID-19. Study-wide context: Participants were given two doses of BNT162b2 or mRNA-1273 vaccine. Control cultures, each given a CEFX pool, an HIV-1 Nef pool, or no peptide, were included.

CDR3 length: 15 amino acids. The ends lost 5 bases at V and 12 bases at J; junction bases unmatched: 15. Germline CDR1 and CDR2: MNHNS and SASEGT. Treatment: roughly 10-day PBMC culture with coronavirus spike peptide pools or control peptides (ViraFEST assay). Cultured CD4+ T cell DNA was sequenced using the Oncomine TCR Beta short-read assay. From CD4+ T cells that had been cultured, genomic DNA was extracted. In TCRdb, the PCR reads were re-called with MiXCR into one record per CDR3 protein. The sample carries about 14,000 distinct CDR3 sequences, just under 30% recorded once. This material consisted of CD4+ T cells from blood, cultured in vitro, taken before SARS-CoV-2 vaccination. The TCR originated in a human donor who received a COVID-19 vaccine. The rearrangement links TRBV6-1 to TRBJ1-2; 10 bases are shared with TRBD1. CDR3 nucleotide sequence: TGTGCCAGCAGTCCCCCCAACTCCGGACAGGGGGTACACACCTTC. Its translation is CASSPPNSGQGVHTF.